This record looks at one TCR beta chain sequence and its context. A few counts support this clone. Its recognized antigen is unknown. One base away there is no much larger clone; base qualities are not given. The immunoSEQ Assay, a bias-controlled multiplex PCR, was used to amplify TCRbeta CDR3 regions from genomic DNA. In the source study's methods: The number of nucleated cells in each sample was estimated by amplification of reference gene primers within the assay. Sequence reads were collapsed and filtered to measure the absolute abundance of every unique TCRbeta CDR3 rearrangement. For each sample, productive Simpson clonality was calculated by taking the square root of Simpson's diversity index across productive rearrangements. TCRdb carries this immuneACCESS record with in-frame sequences only. Its versions omit some clonotypes, under half of them owing to an unresolved V gene in the studies checked, with the rest unexplained. That table is the source of V, J and clone size, and D and trimming were worked out from the DNA. The sample records roughly 250,000 clones, about four fifths of which are singletons. Around 9.6% of the sample goes to the ten largest clones.

Relative to germline, V is missing 4 bases and J is missing 6 bases, with 9 bases of the junction outside any gene match. From the cysteine through the phenylalanine, the CDR3 covers 15 amino acids. Just CDR3 DNA is preserved here, 45 bases in frame from base 1. The germline V gene (reference sequence) supplies CDR1 LGHDT and CDR2 YNNKEL. Whole blood was collected in K2EDTA tubes by collaborating institutions according to the institutions' own protocols. Collaborator samples were shipped for TCRbeta analysis as frozen whole blood, isolated PBMCs, or DNA extracted from either sample type. This sample is part of a study of blood T cell repertoires in COVID-19 (dated by TCRdb to between 2020 and 2021). Regarding the research as a whole: Samples from collaborators originated in the United States, Italy and Spain and spanned both the acute and convalescent phases of COVID-19. The repertoires were made available in a free public database intended to serve as a resource for research on the immune response to SARS-CoV-2. The prospective study material was composed of cDNA or gDNA derived from T cells, B-cell-depleted T cells, or PBMCs. Deeply sampled blood TCRbeta repertoires from subjects exposed to, actively infected with, or recovered from COVID-19 were included in the dataset. Nearly every sample came with metadata listing a de-identified subject ID, COVID-19 status, age in years and sex. Where available, HLA class I and class II types were obtained from metadata supplied by the sample provider rather than from assay-based typing. Samples came from the ongoing ImmuneRACE study (first 160 participants) plus 1,254 subjects from 6 global collaborators. The paper's findings and limits, for the study overall: Clinical and demographic metadata were provided uncurated, with the amount varying by source and participant.

The chain couples TRBV3-1 (or the pseudogene TRBV3-2) to TRBJ2-7, with 10 bases matching TRBD1. The sample comprised peripheral blood. The TCR comes from a woman over 75 with acute or convalescent COVID-19. The DNA is as follows: TGTGCCAGCAGCCCTTGGGACAGGGGTCTAGGCGAGCAGTACTTC. This gives the protein CASSPWDRGLGEQYF.